A selection of T cell receptor beta chains follows, all from one sample in a study of early stage breast cancer tumors. Sequencing was performed with immunoSEQ multiplex PCR; in TCRdb, only in-frame clones are kept and a portion is missing. The data hold about 9,600 clones, with almost 65% observed a single time. The sequencing sample was made of breast tumor tissue. The source of these receptors is a person aged 55 to 69 with breast cancer. CDR3s include the opening cysteine and the closing phenylalanine or tryptophan. The D gene is left open where the match is weak. The size field is filled for only some rows; it gives once, few, many or a size class.

D gene,V gene,clone size,J gene,CDR3 DNA,CDR3 protein
.,TRBV10-3,.,TRBJ2-5,TGTGCCATTGCTCAGGCAGGCGGAGAGACCCAGTACTTC,CAIAQAGGETQYF
.,TRBV6-4,.,TRBJ2-3,TGTGCCAGCAGTGCCGAGGAGGGAAGCACAGATACGCAGTATTTT,CASSAEEGSTDTQYF
.,TRBV21-1,few,TRBJ1-5,TGTGCCAGCAGCAAAATCGTCGGGCAGCCCCAGCATTTT,CASSKIVGQPQHF
.,TRBV19,.,TRBJ1-2,TGTGCCAGTAGTACACAGGGCGTCGCTGGCTATGGCTACACCTTC,CASSTQGVAGYGYTF
.,TRBV30,few,TRBJ1-3,TGTGCCAGGGGCTCTGGAAACACCATATATTTT,CARGSGNTIYF
TRBD2,TRBV7-2,.,TRBJ2-1,TGTGCCAGCAGCTGGGGACTAGCGGGAGCCTACAATGAGCAGTTCTTC,CASSWGLAGAYNEQFF
TRBD1,TRBV6-1,once,TRBJ1-6,TGTGCCAGCAGTAGGGACAGAGATTCACCCCTCCACTTT,CASSRDRDSPLHF
TRBD2,TRBV7-6,.,TRBJ2-3,TGTGCCAGCAGCCCGAACCAGGGACTAGCGGGAGATACGCAGTATTTT,CASSPNQGLAGDTQYF
.,TRBV20-1,once,TRBJ2-7,TGCAGTGCTAGTAAGGGACTCAGGTACTTC,CSASKGLRYF
TRBD1,TRBV5-8,.,TRBJ2-5,TGTGCCAGCAGCAGACAGGGCGGGGAGACCCAGTACTTC,CASSRQGGETQYF
TRBD2,TRBV7-2,.,TRBJ2-3,TGTGCCAGCAGCGGGCCGAAGCGGGGTCTACTCACAGATACGCAGTATTTT,CASSGPKRGLLTDTQYF
TRBD2,TRBV11-3,.,TRBJ2-3,TGTGCCAGCAGCCGTGGGACTAGCGGGCGCACAGATACGCAGTATTTT,CASSRGTSGRTDTQYF
.,TRBV10-3,.,TRBJ1-5,TGTGCCATCAGTAAAGGTCTGGAGAGCAATCAGCCCCAGCATTTT,CAISKGLESNQPQHF
TRBD1,TRBV19,.,TRBJ2-7,TGTGCCAGTAGTCGGGGTCAGGGGGCCTACGAGCAGTACTTC,CASSRGQGAYEQYF
.,TRBV6-5,.,TRBJ2-3,TGTGCCAGCAGTCAGACTACGGACCGTACAGATACGCAGTATTTT,CASSQTTDRTDTQYF
.,TRBV5-4,medium-sized,TRBJ2-7,TGTGCCAGCAGCTTGGGACTAGTACCCTACGAGCAGTACTTC,CASSLGLVPYEQYF
.,TRBV7-9,.,TRBJ1-2,TGTGCCAGCAGCTTACCAGGCGTTTCCTATGGCTACACCTTC,CASSLPGVSYGYTF
.,TRBV27,.,TRBJ1-6,TGTGCCAGCAGTTGGGGAACTGGGGCGGCATATAATTCACCCCTCCACTTT,CASSWGTGAAYNSPLHF
TRBD2,TRBV19,.,TRBJ2-1,TGTGCCAGTAGTATAGATTCTCGGCTAGCGGGGGAGCAGTTCTTC,CASSIDSRLAGEQFF
.,TRBV30,.,TRBJ1-1,TGTGCCTGGAGTGTAATGGGCGCCATGAACACTGAAGCTTTCTTT,CAWSVMGAMNTEAFF
.,TRBV7-9,.,TRBJ1-2,TGTGCCAGCAGCAATGGGGGGGCCGAAGCTAACTATGGCTACACCTTC,CASSNGGAEANYGYTF
TRBD1,TRBV30,.,TRBJ1-4,TGTGCCTGGAGTCGGGGAAACCCGGGGACAGGGGAGAGGGTACTGTTTTTT,CAWSRGNPGTGERVLFF
TRBD1,TRBV5-1,few,TRBJ2-7,TGCGCCAGCAGCTTCACAGGACAGGGCTACGAGCAGTACTTC,CASSFTGQGYEQYF
TRBD1,TRBV19,.,TRBJ1-5,TGTGCCAGTAGTATATCTGCAGGGGGCGGGGGTCAGCCCCAGCATTTT,CASSISAGGGGQPQHF
.,TRBV5-4,.,TRBJ2-3,TGTGCCAGCAGCTTGGGCAGCGGGCTGGCAGATACGCAGTATTTT,CASSLGSGLADTQYF
TRBD2,TRBV6-6,once,TRBJ2-7,TGTGCCAGCAGTCGGGGGGGGGCCGTCGACTACGAGCAGTACTTC,CASSRGGAVDYEQYF
.,TRBV21-1,.,TRBJ1-2,TGTGCCAGCAGCACATTTACTGGGGGAGCAGGGGAGGATGGCTACACCTTC,CASSTFTGGAGEDGYTF
.,TRBV7-4,.,TRBJ1-5,TGTGCCAGCAGCGTTGAGGGCAGGGTGGCCCAGCCCCAGCATTTT,CASSVEGRVAQPQHF
TRBD2,TRBV7-2,few,TRBJ2-3,TGTGCCAGCAGCTCCTGGACTAGCGGGACCACAGATACGCAGTATTTT,CASSSWTSGTTDTQYF
.,TRBV5-4,.,TRBJ1-2,TGTGCCAGCAGATTGTACACCGTTAACTATGGCTACACCTTC,CASRLYTVNYGYTF
.,TRBV11-2,.,TRBJ2-7,TGTGCCAGCAGCCTCGGGAATAACTACGAGCAGTACTTC,CASSLGNNYEQYF
.,TRBV6-4,medium-sized,TRBJ2-2,TGTGCCAGCAGCACGATGGGGGATGGCACCGGGGAGCTGTTTTTT,CASSTMGDGTGELFF
TRBD2,TRBV29-1,.,TRBJ2-3,TGCAGCGACCTCGCAGCGGGGGATACGCAGTATTTT,CSDLAAGDTQYF
TRBD1,TRBV27,.,TRBJ2-7,TGTGCCAGCAGCCTCCGGGACAGGGGCACCTACGAGCAGTACTTC,CASSLRDRGTYEQYF
TRBD1,TRBV7-2,.,TRBJ2-7,TGTGCCAGCAGCTCTTCGGGACAGGTTAGCGAGCAGTACTTC,CASSSSGQVSEQYF
.,TRBV25-1,few,TRBJ2-5,TGTGCCAGCAGTTCAAGTGAGACCCAGTACTTC,CASSSSETQYF
TRBD2,TRBV9,few,TRBJ2-5,TGTGCCAGCGCCGGGGGGCGGGGGGGCCCCTATTTCCAAGAGACCCAGTACTTC,CASAGGRGGPYFQETQYF
.,TRBV18,.,TRBJ2-1,TGTGCCAGCTCACCACCTAACAATGAGCAGTTCTTC,CASSPPNNEQFF
.,TRBV19,.,TRBJ2-1,TGTGCCAGTAGTATCCTTTCGGGGGGCGGGAACAATGAGCAGTTCTTC,CASSILSGGGNNEQFF